This passage covers 14 T cell receptor beta chains from one sample sequenced in a study of blood T cell repertoires in COVID-19. The table came from immunoSEQ multiplex PCR; TCRdb's copy has only in-frame clones and leaves some out. The sample yields 110,000 or so clones, about four fifths seen once. Sequenced sample: peripheral blood. The receptor set was obtained from a middle-aged woman with acute or convalescent COVID-19.

The chain employs TRBV5-8 and TRBJ1-3; D gene unclear. Germline values: CDR1 SGHTS, CDR2 YDEGEE. V was trimmed by 0 bases and J by 8 bases, leaving 9 bases between them. CDR3 length: 13 amino acids. The CDR3 reads CASSLGRSHTIYF. The CDR3 bases are TGTGCCAGCAGCTTGGGCAGGTCCCACACCATATATTTT. Complete variable domain (other parts from reference TRBV5-8 and TRBJ1-3): EAGVTQSPTHLIKTRGQQATLRCSPISGHTSVYWYQQALGLGLQFLLWYDEGEERNRGNFPPRFSGRQFPNYSSELNVNALELEDSALYLCASSLGRSHTIYFGEGSWLTVV.

This sequence joins TRBV7-9 and TRBJ1-6; D is possibly TRBD1 (6 bases). The ends were cut back, 2 bases at V and 7 bases at J, with 12 bases in the middle. Looked up from germline, CDR1 is SEHNR and CDR2 is FQNEAQ (reference sequence). This CDR3 spans 15 amino acids. The CDR3 sequence is CASSLRQTGNSPLHF. CDR3 sequence (DNA): TGTGCCAGCAGCTTACGGCAGACAGGAAATTCACCCCTCCACTTT.

The J gene is TRBJ2-1, the V gene TRBV6-2 or TRBV6-3; 9 bases are shared with TRBD2. V was clipped by 0 bases and J by 0 bases; unmatched bases: 12. The germline gives CDR1 MNHEY, CDR2 SVGEGT. The CDR3 contains 20 residues. The CDR3 DNA is TGTGCCAGCAGTTACTCGAAGCTAGCGGGGAAGGTAGGCTCCTACAATGAGCAGTTCTTC. Its protein is CASSYSKLAGKVGSYNEQFF.

V and J are TRBV20-1 and TRBJ2-7; unclear D gene. CDR1 is DFQATT, CDR2 SNEGSKA, per germline (reference sequence). Trimming took 3 bases from V and 2 from J, leaving 5 bases between them. The CDR3 sequence is 11 residues long. The CDR3 loop reads CSARAAYEQYF. The DNA of the CDR3 is TGCAGTGCTAGGGCCGCCTACGAGCAGTACTTC.

This chain joins TRBV3-1 (or the pseudogene TRBV3-2) and TRBJ2-3; tentative D call: TRBD1 (5 bases). V dropped 6 bases and J dropped 0 bases, with 10 bases sitting between them. Germline assignment: CDR1 LGHDT and CDR2 YNNKEL (reference sequence). CDR3 length equals 14 residues. CDR3 bases: TGTGCCAGCAGACGACAGCTTAGCACAGATACGCAGTATTTT. Its protein is CASRRQLSTDTQYF.

This rearrangement joins TRBV21-1 to TRBJ2-7; TRBD1, the D gene given by the table, was not confirmed from the DNA. TRBV21-1 is a listed pseudogene. The CDR3 has 17 amino acids. As DNA, the CDR3 is TGTGCCAGCAGCCCCCTTACTGGGGCCGTAAGCTCCTACGAGCAGTACTTC. The encoded protein is CASSPLTGAVSSYEQYF.

This clone was counted between two and nine times. The genes are TRBV3-1 (or the pseudogene TRBV3-2) and TRBJ1-2; maybe TRBD1 (5 bases). Germline CDR1 LGHDT, CDR2 YNNKEL (reference sequence). Trimming removed 0 bases at V and 0 bases at J, with 14 bases between. CDR3 length: 17 amino acids. CDR3 in amino acids: CASSQEGLGPANYGYTF. Written as DNA, the CDR3 is TGTGCCAGCAGCCAAGAGGGACTGGGCCCCGCTAACTATGGCTACACCTTC.

V usage is TRBV12-5 and J usage is TRBJ1-1; 8 bases are shared with TRBD1. V gave up 6 bases and J gave up 0 bases; unmatched junction bases: 15. The CDR3 loop spans 18 amino acids. The germline gives CDR1 LGHNT, CDR2 FRNRAP. CDR3 nucleotide sequence: TGTGCTAGTGGACCATCTCAGGGGGCCGCCTTTTTGAACACTGAAGCTTTCTTT. As protein: CASGPSQGAAFLNTEAFF.

The rearrangement uses TRBV18 and TRBJ1-2; D uncertain. Germline lookup yields CDR1 KGHSH and CDR2 LQKENI. This CDR3 contains 13 residues. The germline V and J ends were trimmed by 6 bases and 2 bases, with 10 bases remaining between them. CDR3 bases: TGTGCCAGCTCTCTGACGGAGAACTATGGCTACACCTTC. Translation gives CASSLTENYGYTF.

The chain couples TRBV6-1 to TRBJ1-3, with D uncertain. The CDR3 spans 15 residues. The V and J ends lost 2 bases and 2 bases respectively, with 10 bases between them. Germline CDR1 reads MNHNS; CDR2 reads SASEGT. The chain's CDR3 is CASSEPRQAGNTIYF. In DNA, the CDR3 is TGTGCCAGCAGTGAACCCCGACAAGCTGGAAACACCATATATTTT.

In regard to this clone: This specimen includes other DNA sequences encoding the same CDR3. The chain combines TRBV3-1 (or the pseudogene TRBV3-2) with TRBJ2-7; D remains ambiguous. Germline V gene lookup returns CDR1 LGHDT and CDR2 YNNKEL (reference sequence). The CDR3 contains 12 residues. With 1 base removed from V and 3 bases from J, the gap between germline ends came to 4 bases. The CDR3 protein is CASSQVNYEQYF. The CDR3 DNA follows: TGTGCCAGCAGCCAAGTAAACTACGAGCAGTACTTC.

This clone was detected once. The chain uses TRBV7-8 and TRBJ1-2; the D gene is possibly TRBD1 (5 bases). This CDR3 contains 14 residues. The ends were cut back, 5 bases at V and 3 bases at J, with 13 bases in the middle. Germline CDR1 SGHVS, CDR2 FQNEAQ. CDR3 region: CASSTGPDHYGYTF. The CDR3 nucleotides read TGTGCCAGCAGCACAGGCCCAGACCACTATGGCTACACCTTC.

V is TRBV10-3 and J is TRBJ1-1, with 7 bases lining up with TRBD1. V dropped 2 bases and J dropped 4; count of bases not matched to a gene: 7. The CDR3 spans 15 residues. CDR1 and CDR2 (germline): ENHRY, SYGVKD. The CDR3 region is CAISEDGQEGTEAFF. The CDR3 bases are TGTGCCATCAGTGAGGACGGACAGGAGGGCACTGAAGCTTTCTTT.

V and J are TRBV30 and TRBJ1-1; D is uncertain. CDR3 length: 13 residues. The V end was cut by 1 base, the J end by 1 base, with 7 bases between. The germline V gene has CDR1 GTSNPN and CDR2 SVGIG (reference sequence). Here the CDR3 reads CAWSASGNTEAFF. CDR3 DNA sequence: TGTGCCTGGAGTGCTAGTGGGAACACTGAAGCTTTCTTT.